This T cell receptor (beta chain) was recovered during a study of blood T cell repertoires in COVID-19. Study-wide background: Donors in the United States, Italy and Spain gave samples during acute or convalescent COVID-19. Sources were T cells, B-cell-depleted T cells, or PBMCs; the material itself was cDNA or gDNA.

The V end lost 5 bases, the J end lost 0 bases, and 14 bases lay between the germline ends. Germline assignment: CDR1 SEHNR and CDR2 FQNEAQ (reference sequence). This CDR3 region has 16 residues. As originally analysed: Counts of nucleated cells, estimated from reference gene primer amplification, were obtained. Clones were read by immunoSEQ multiplex PCR, and TCRdb kept only the in-frame ones, dropping some. V, J and clone size are taken as reported in that table, and D and trimming were inferred from the DNA itself. Among approximately 150,000 clones, over 70% were seen once, and the ten largest hold approximately 40%. This clone was recorded once.

The chain uses TRBV7-9 and TRBJ2-1; maybe TRBD2 (6 bases). The receptor was isolated from a man in his fifties or sixties who had recovered from COVID-19. Material: peripheral blood. The CDR3 loop reads CASSPTGGSSYNEQFF. CDR3 bases: TGTGCCAGCAGCCCAACCGGGGGAAGCTCCTACAATGAGCAGTTCTTC.